Listed below are T cell receptor beta chains from one sample, sequenced in a study of blood T cell repertoires in COVID-19. Here immunoSEQ multiplex PCR was the method, and the copy in TCRdb shows in-frame clones only, minus some. The table has approximately 200,000 clones, roughly three quarters seen once. Material: peripheral blood. These receptors were collected from a woman aged 40 to 55 with COVID-19, enrolled during active disease. Each CDR3 is given without its conserved first and last residue.

v_gene,j_gene,CDR3aa
TRBV7-2,TRBJ2-5,ASSPQGPQETQY
TRBV6-6,TRBJ1-5,ASTPRQIRSNQPQH
TRBV18,TRBJ2-3,ASSPRSGDTQY
TRBV4-3,TRBJ1-2,ASSRASGVPNYGYT
TRBV2,TRBJ2-5,ASSYLGGETQY
TRBV25-1,TRBJ2-7,ASSNSRGAGGSYEQY
TRBV18,TRBJ1-2,ASSPAGSYGYT
TRBV9,TRBJ2-3,ASGPGGDRTDTQY
TRBV5-1,TRBJ1-1,ASSPGQSTPKAF
TRBV7-9,TRBJ1-1,ASSSRQGVEAF
TRBV7-3,TRBJ1-1,ASSEQGRITEAF
TRBV12-3/TRBV12-4,TRBJ1-5,ASSLGRAQPQH
TRBV14,TRBJ2-7,ASSRPGLADYEQY
TRBV23-1,TRBJ1-3,ASRRSLVILLGNTIY
TRBV5-5,TRBJ1-5,ASSFVVLQGNQPQH
TRBV5-8,TRBJ1-1,ASSYFWGTGNTEAF
TRBV6-5,TRBJ1-4,ASRSNGQFQKLF